This is a list of T cell receptor beta chains from one sample in a study of Graves' ophthalmopathy and Graves' hyperthyroidism. TCRdb reprocessed the multiplex PCR reads via MiXCR and lists one record per CDR3 protein. The table records 650,000 to 800,000 distinct CDR3 sequences, over 40% of them present only once. The sample comprised peripheral blood. The receptors come from an adult man with Graves' ophthalmopathy. Each CDR3 is given with its conserved first and last residue. The D gene is left open where the match is weak. The size entry is marked missing in some rows and otherwise reads once, few, many or a size class.

J gene | clone size | V gene | D gene | CDR3 DNA | CDR3 protein
TRBJ2-7 | many | TRBV6-5 | TRBD1 | TGTGCCAGCAACCGCGCTGGGACAGAAGCCTACGAGCAGTACTTC | CASNRAGTEAYEQYF
TRBJ2-7 | many | TRBV7-2 | NA | TGTGCCAGCAGCCTTGGGACTTACAGCTCCTACGAGCAGTACTTC | CASSLGTYSSYEQYF
TRBJ2-7 | few | TRBV12-5 | TRBD1 | TGTGCCAGCAGTCCTCCCCCCCAGGGGGCGATTTACGAGCAGTACTTC | CASSPPPQGAIYEQYF
TRBJ1-5 | few | TRBV12-5 | TRBD1 | TGTGCTAGTGGGGCCGACAGGGGTCTCGTTAATCAGCCCCAGCATTTT | CASGADRGLVNQPQHF
TRBJ2-6 | NA | TRBV10-2 | TRBD1 | TGCGCCAGCTCGAGAACACAGGGGGTGGGGGCCAACGTCCTGACTTTC | CASSRTQGVGANVLTF
TRBJ2-5 | many | TRBV7-8 | NA | TGTGCCAGCAGCTTAGGGAGGGTGCCCACAGAGACCCAGTACTTC | CASSLGRVPTETQYF
TRBJ1-4 | many | TRBV11-2 | NA | TGTGCCAGCAGCTTAGGCAGGGCTGATGAAAAACTGTTTTTT | CASSLGRADEKLFF
TRBJ2-5 | NA | TRBV10-3 | NA | TGTGCCAGCAGTGGGGGGTCACGTCAGCCCCAGTACTTC | CASSGGSRQPQYF
TRBJ2-7 | few | TRBV5-6 | TRBD1 | TGTGCCAGCAGGGACGGACAGGGTTTATACGAGCAGTACTTC | CASRDGQGLYEQYF
TRBJ1-5 | once | TRBV7-9 | TRBD1 | TGTGCCAGCAGCCATCCCGGGACAGGGTCCCCCAATCAGCCCCAGCATTTT | CASSHPGTGSPNQPQHF
TRBJ1-6 | NA | TRBV5-1 | NA | TGCGCCAGCAGCTTGGGGGCAGGGCTTTCACCCCTCCACTTT | CASSLGAGLSPLHF
TRBJ2-7 | NA | TRBV7-2 | TRBD2 | TGTGCCAGCACCCCGGGACTAGCGGGGGCTTCCTACGAGCAGTACTTC | CASTPGLAGASYEQYF
TRBJ1-4 | NA | TRBV12-3/TRBV12-4 | NA | TGTGCCAGCAGTTCAGAGGGCCGGGGTGAAAAACTGTTTTTT | CASSSEGRGEKLFF
TRBJ2-3 | NA | TRBV7-9 | NA | TGTGCCAGCAGTCCACAGGGATATACAGATACGCAGTATTTT | CASSPQGYTDTQYF
TRBJ2-3 | few | TRBV19 | NA | TGTGCCAGTAGTATGAGGCGAGATACGCAGTATTTT | CASSMRRDTQYF
TRBJ2-7 | NA | TRBV5-1 | TRBD1 | TGCGCCAGCGAAATTACAGGGGCGAGCTACGAGCAGTACTTC | CASEITGASYEQYF
TRBJ2-3 | NA | TRBV7-8 | NA | TGTGCCGGCAGCTTAGGTAGCCCAGATACGCAGTATTTT | CAGSLGSPDTQYF
TRBJ1-3 | NA | TRBV9 | TRBD1 | TGTGCCAGCAGCGCTAGCTCGACAGGGTCTGGAAACACCATATATTTT | CASSASSTGSGNTIYF